The clone carrying this TCR beta chain has more than one count but fewer than ten. The antigen is not known. This specimen comes from a study of T cells in Graves' hyperthyroidism and ophthalmopathy. Study summary: Sampling of peripheral blood happened at initial diagnosis, prior to any treatment. Broader study findings: Stable hyperthyroidism was separated from ophthalmopathy by a model based on 13 V-J features. Peripheral blood also featured most of the thyroid clonotypes expanded above 0.001.

TCR beta CDR3 regions were amplified from RNA. HTBI primers drove first-round RT-PCR of the TCR CDR3. TCRdb reanalysed the multiplex PCR reads using MiXCR and keeps one entry per CDR3 protein. The repertoire includes hundreds of thousands of distinct CDR3 sequences, 24% of them detected once, and over 9% sits in the top ten. The CDR3 contains 15 residues. V lost 3 bases to trimming and J lost 2 bases; unmatched junction nucleotides: 5. Germline assignment: CDR1 MGHRA and CDR2 YSYEKL. Each diagnosis drew on symptoms, thyroxine, TRAb, thyroid ultrasound and orbital computed tomography findings. Sequenced: blood. This chain connects TRBV4-1 to TRBJ2-7; 9 bases agree with TRBD1. The receptor's source is a woman aged 25 to 39 with Graves' ophthalmopathy. The CDR3 sequence is CASSHPGTGTYEQYF. DNA for the CDR3: TGCGCCAGCAGCCACCCAGGGACAGGGACCTACGAGCAGTACTTC.